The 2 T cell receptor beta chains below were found in one sample sequenced in a study of blood T cell repertoires in COVID-19. The method was immunoSEQ multiplex PCR; TCRdb's version includes in-frame clones alone and lacks a portion of them. The sample contains some 200,000 clones, approximately 81% of which appear only once. What was sequenced was peripheral blood. The receptor source for this set is an elderly woman with active or convalescent COVID-19.

V and J are TRBV30 and TRBJ1-2; no clear D gene. The germline CDR1 and CDR2 sequences are GTSNPN and SVGIG (reference sequence). This CDR3 is 14 amino acids long. V was shortened by 2 bases and J by 8 bases, with 18 bases between the two germline ends. The CDR3 DNA reads as TGTGCCTGGAGTCATCAATCATTAGTCGGGGGCTACACCTTC. It is translated as CAWSHQSLVGGYTF.

The chain employs TRBV19 and TRBJ1-6; D is undetermined. CDR3 length equals 14 residues. V gave up 3 bases and J gave up 8 bases, with 11 bases separating them. Germline V gene lookup returns CDR1 LNHDA and CDR2 SQIVND (reference sequence). The CDR3, as DNA: TGTGCCAGTAGTATCAGGAGGGTCGATTCACCCCTCCACTTT. It codes for CASSIRRVDSPLHF.